The 27 T cell receptor beta chains listed next were all sequenced from one sample in a study of shared clonotypes between healthy human individuals. Clones were sequenced by immunoSEQ multiplex PCR, and TCRdb holds only the in-frame ones, with some missing. The sample gives around 2.3 million clones, around 95% of which show up once; 0.1% to 0.15% is in the top ten. The sequencing sample was made of naive CD4+ T cells sorted from blood. Subset described: CD45RA+ positively selected. The receptors here all came from a man aged 18 to 29 in good health.

The gene calls are TRBV30 and TRBJ1-1; maybe TRBD1 (5 bases). Germline V gene sequence: CDR1 GTSNPN, CDR2 SVGIG (reference sequence). Trimming took off 0 bases at V and 13 bases at J, with 18 bases between the two ends. The CDR3 consists of 13 residues. The CDR3 loop is CAWSVGDPSVSFF. The CDR3 nucleotides are TGTGCCTGGAGTGTGGGGGACCCCTCGGTTAGTTTCTTT.

The V gene is TRBV5-8, the J gene TRBJ2-7, with D hard to call. CDR1 and CDR2 from the germline V gene are SGHTS and YDEGEE. This CDR3 region has 10 residues. V was pared by 1 base and J by 5 bases, with 1 base between. The CDR3 nucleotides are TGTGCCAGCAGCTTGAACGAGCAGTACTTC. This encodes CASSLNEQYF.

The rearrangement uses TRBV19 and TRBJ2-3; 7 bases align to TRBD2. CDR1 LNHDA and CDR2 SQIVND come from the germline V gene (reference sequence). The V segment lost 4 bases and the J segment 2 bases; nucleotides outside the gene matches: 3. The CDR3 covers 14 residues. The CDR3 loop is CASSTTSSTDTQYF. In nucleotides, the CDR3 is TGTGCCAGTAGTACGACTAGCTCCACAGATACGCAGTATTTT. Full variable domain (rest looked up from reference TRBV19 and TRBJ2-3): DGGITQSPKYLFRKEGQNVTLSCEQNLNHDAMYWYRQDPGQGLRLIYYSQIVNDFQKGDIAEGYSVSREKKESFPLTVTSAQKNPTAFYLCASSTTSSTDTQYFGPGTRLTVL.

The chain uses TRBV7-8 and TRBJ2-2; D gene unclear. CDR1 is SGHVS and CDR2 is FQNEAQ in the germline V gene. The CDR3 contains 15 residues. Trimming took 2 bases from V and 4 from J, leaving 11 bases between them. The CDR3 DNA sequence: TGTGCCAGCAGCTTATTCCGTATTGGCACCGGGGAGCTGTTTTTT. Amino acids: CASSLFRIGTGELFF.

This chain connects TRBV7-2 to TRBJ1-6, with D hard to call. V was cut by 5 bases and J by 5 bases, with 4 bases left in between. In germline, CDR1 is SGHTA, CDR2 FQGNSA. The CDR3 is 12 residues long. The CDR3, as DNA: TGTGCCAGCAGCCGGAATAATTCACCCCTCCACTTT. Translated: CASSRNNSPLHF.

The rearrangement links TRBV29-1 to TRBJ1-6, with D tentatively TRBD1 (5 bases). The germline gives CDR1 SQVTM, CDR2 ANQGSEA. The CDR3 runs 14 residues. Deletions cut 6 bases from V and 10 bases from J, with 19 bases between. For the CDR3, the DNA is TGCAGCGTCGTGGACGGGACCCTCGGGTCACCCCTCCACTTT. Amino acids: CSVVDGTLGSPLHF. The full variable domain, in which reference TRBV29-1 and TRBJ1-6 provide the parts outside the CDR3, is SAVISQKPSRDICQRGTSLTIQCQVDSQVTMMFWYRQQPGQSLTLIATANQGSEATYESGFVIDKFPISRPNLTFSTLTVSNMSPEDSSIYLCSVVDGTLGSPLHFGNGTRLTVT.

The chain employs TRBV27 and TRBJ2-7, with 7 bases matching TRBD1. V was pared by 5 bases and J by 5 bases, with 6 bases of the junction left unmatched. Germline V lookup: CDR1 MNHEY, CDR2 SMNVEV (reference sequence). The CDR3 spans 13 residues. The CDR3 region is CASSRQGSDEQYF. The CDR3 DNA sequence: TGTGCCAGCAGTAGACAGGGTAGCGACGAGCAGTACTTC.

This chain joins TRBV19 and TRBJ2-7, with 9 nucleotides matching TRBD2. J lost 2 bases, V lost 4 bases, and 3 bases had no gene match. The CDR3 has 14 amino acids. Germline V gene lookup returns CDR1 LNHDA and CDR2 SQIVND (reference sequence). The CDR3 loop reads CASSRSSGTYEQYF. The CDR3 DNA sequence: TGTGCCAGTAGTAGATCTAGCGGGACCTACGAGCAGTACTTC.

This clone has a single count. The rearrangement uses TRBV6-1 and TRBJ1-2, with D possibly matching TRBD1 (6 bases). This CDR3 spans 14 amino acids. Germline lookup yields CDR1 MNHNS and CDR2 SASEGT. The V and J ends lost 8 bases and 3 bases respectively, with 16 bases between them. The CDR3 DNA reads as TGTGCCAGCCGGAAAACAGGGTCGGACTATGGCTACACCTTC. It translates to CASRKTGSDYGYTF.

The chain is built from TRBV30 and TRBJ2-3; D not certain. Germline assignment: CDR1 GTSNPN and CDR2 SVGIG (reference sequence). V lost 4 bases and J lost 1, with 9 bases in between. There are 13 residues in the CDR3. The CDR3 bases are TGTGCCTGGACGGAAACAGGCACAGATACGCAGTATTTT. The encoded protein is CAWTETGTDTQYF.

The J gene is TRBJ2-7, the V gene TRBV7-2, with TRBD2 matching over 11 bases. The CDR3 is 15 residues long. V shed 5 bases and J 3 bases; nucleotides not matched to a gene: 6. Per germline, CDR1 SGHTA and CDR2 FQGNSA. CDR3 in amino acids: CASSHTSGSHYEQYF. Here the CDR3 DNA reads TGTGCCAGCAGCCATACTAGCGGGAGCCACTACGAGCAGTACTTC. Looking up the rest from reference TRBV7-2 and TRBJ2-7 gives the full variable domain: GAGVSQSPSNKVTEKGKDVELRCDPISGHTALYWYRQSLGQGLEFLIYFQGNSAPDKSGLPSDRFSAERTGGSVSTLTIQRTQQEDSAVYLCASSHTSGSHYEQYFGPGTRLTVT.

The chain couples TRBV10-3 to TRBJ2-2; D remains ambiguous. Trimming took 8 bases from V and 4 from J, leaving 8 bases between them. The CDR3 length is 12 residues. Germline V lookup: CDR1 ENHRY, CDR2 SYGVKD. CDR3 loop: CAIVAFTGELFF. In nucleotides, the CDR3 is TGTGCCATCGTGGCCTTCACCGGGGAGCTGTTTTTT.

For this clone: This CDR3 is also generated by other DNA sequences in the sample. This chain joins TRBV2 and TRBJ1-1; the D is unclear. The CDR3 runs to 13 residues. The V and J ends lost 6 bases and 1 base respectively, with 9 bases between them. CDR1 is SNHLY, CDR2 FYNNEI, per germline. CDR3 sequence: CASRREGNTEAFF. The CDR3 DNA is TGTGCCAGCAGACGAGAAGGGAACACTGAAGCTTTCTTT. The entire variable domain, with the rest obtained from reference TRBV2 and TRBJ1-1, is as follows: EPEVTQTPSHQVTQMGQEVILRCVPISNHLYFYWYRQILGQKVEFLVSFYNNEISEKSEIFDDQFSVERPDGSNFTLKIRSTKLEDSAMYFCASRREGNTEAFFGQGTRLTVV.

V is TRBV18 and J is TRBJ1-5; 7 bases fit TRBD1. CDR3 size: 16 residues. V shed 2 bases, J shed 0 bases, and the junction held 4 bases outside the gene matches. Germline CDR1 reads KGHSH; CDR2 reads LQKENI. CDR3 loop: CASSPGDSNSNQPQHF. DNA of the CDR3: TGTGCCAGCTCACCAGGGGACAGTAATAGCAATCAGCCCCAGCATTTT.

The chain recombines TRBV6-1 with TRBJ2-3; a weak D match, TRBD2 (6 bases). There are 16 residues in the CDR3. Trimming took off 3 bases at V and 0 bases at J, with 13 bases between the two ends. CDR1 and CDR2 (germline): MNHNS, SASEGT. The CDR3 nucleotides are TGTGCCAGCAGTGATACCGGCGGGATTAGCACAGATACGCAGTATTTT. As protein: CASSDTGGISTDTQYF.

The table lists this clone with a few counts. Other nucleotide sequences in the sample specify the same CDR3. V gene TRBV9 combines with J gene TRBJ2-2; D gene uncertain. The CDR3 is 12 amino acids. The V gene's germline CDR1 is SGDLS and CDR2 YYNGEE. V was cut by 0 bases and J by 7 bases, with 4 bases left in between. This chain's CDR3 is CASSVGGGELFF. The CDR3 region has the DNA TGTGCCAGCAGCGTAGGGGGCGGGGAGCTGTTTTTT.

The CDR3 DNA sequence: TGCGCCAGCAGCCCCGAGGCAGGGGGCGCAAGGCGGACTGAAGCTTTCTTT. It yields the protein CASSPEAGGARRTEAFF. The V call is TRBV5-1, the J call TRBJ1-1; 8 nucleotides match TRBD1. The ends lost 4 bases at V and 5 bases at J; junction bases unmatched: 16. CDR1 is SGHRS and CDR2 is YFSETQ in the germline V gene. The CDR3 covers 17 residues.

V usage is TRBV20-1 and J usage is TRBJ2-7, with D perhaps matching TRBD2 (7 bases). Looked up from germline, CDR1 is DFQATT and CDR2 is SNEGSKA (reference sequence). The V end was cut by 6 bases, the J end by 6 bases, with 12 bases between. The CDR3 runs to 11 residues. The CDR3: CSALRGAEQYF. CDR3 DNA: TGCAGTGCCCTCCGGGGGGCCGAGCAGTACTTC.

The chain links TRBV7-9 to TRBJ1-1; D gene unclear. Per germline, CDR1 SEHNR and CDR2 FQNEAQ (reference sequence). The CDR3 covers 18 residues. Trimming took 2 bases from V and 4 from J, leaving 23 bases between them. The CDR3 region is CASSLSAGLGGKFTEAFF. Written as DNA, the CDR3 is TGTGCCAGCAGCTTATCTGCGGGCCTTGGAGGGAAATTCACTGAAGCTTTCTTT.

As to this clone: A junction end diverges from the germline sequence, so it may reflect a read error. The genes are TRBV9 and TRBJ2-7; TRBD2 might be the D (6 bases). This CDR3 comprises 9 residues. Germline CDR1 SGDLS, CDR2 YYNGEE. In nucleotides, the CDR3 is TGTGCCAGCAGCGTACTAGCGATCTTC. This codes for CASSVLAIF.

This clone was recorded once. The gene calls are TRBV7-2 and TRBJ2-3; D tentatively fits TRBD1 or TRBD2 (5 bases each). This CDR3 spans 15 amino acids. V dropped 6 bases and J dropped 10 bases, with 23 bases sitting between them. Germline V lookup: CDR1 SGHTA, CDR2 FQGNSA. Here the CDR3 reads CASRRGALESRAQYF. CDR3 DNA sequence: TGTGCCAGCAGACGAGGGGCACTAGAGTCTCGGGCGCAGTATTTT.

The chain carries TRBV7-9 and TRBJ2-7, with 7 bases fitting TRBD1. Germline lookup yields CDR1 SEHNR and CDR2 FQNEAQ (reference sequence). The V segment lost 8 bases and the J segment 2 bases; nucleotides outside the gene matches: 6. The CDR3 has 13 amino acids. CDR3 protein: CASRRDSAYEQYF. For the CDR3, the DNA is TGTGCCAGCCGTCGGGACAGCGCCTACGAGCAGTACTTC.

The chain has TRBV10-3 and TRBJ2-7, with D perhaps TRBD2 (7 bases). Germline V gene sequence: CDR1 ENHRY, CDR2 SYGVKD. The CDR3 sequence is 15 residues long. Trimming took 0 bases from V and 5 from J, leaving 14 bases between them. For the CDR3, the DNA is TGTGCCATCAGTGAGTCCCGGCGGGGGCCCGACGAGCAGTACTTC. Translation gives CAISESRRGPDEQYF.

Worth noting for this clone: Within the sample, other DNA sequences also encode this same CDR3. This chain links TRBV6-5 with TRBJ2-7; TRBD1 aligns across 9 bases. V gave up 3 bases and J gave up 3 bases; unmatched junction bases: 6. The CDR3 consists of 15 residues. Per germline, CDR1 MNHEY and CDR2 SVGAGI. The CDR3 region has the DNA TGTGCCAGCAGTTATCGCGGGACAGGGAACTACGAGCAGTACTTC. Protein sequence: CASSYRGTGNYEQYF.

The V and J genes are TRBV18 and TRBJ2-3; D may correspond to TRBD1 or TRBD2 (5 bases each). V was trimmed by 6 bases and J by 2 bases, leaving 12 bases between them. Germline loops: CDR1 KGHSH, CDR2 LQKENI. This CDR3 comprises 14 residues. For the CDR3, the DNA is TGTGCCAGCTCCGGGGCCCACTACACAGATACGCAGTATTTT. Protein: CASSGAHYTDTQYF.

Concerning this clone: The identical CDR3 is also encoded by other nucleotide sequences in the sample. This chain joins TRBV5-1 and TRBJ2-5; maybe TRBD2 (6 bases). The CDR3 consists of 14 residues. V was trimmed by 1 base and J by 2 bases, leaving 9 bases between them. Germline-derived CDR1 and CDR2 are SGHRS and YFSETQ. The CDR3 sequence is CASSLNGGQETQYF. CDR3 bases: TGCGCCAGCAGCTTGAATGGAGGGCAAGAGACCCAGTACTTC.

The rearrangement uses TRBV28 and TRBJ1-2, with TRBD1 identical over 8 bases. This CDR3 contains 16 residues. The ends lost 2 bases at V and 4 bases at J; junction bases unmatched: 9. In germline, CDR1 is MDHEN, CDR2 SYDVKM. The CDR3 nucleotides are TGTGCCAGCAGTTTAGAAACAGGGGGAACCTCCTATGGCTACACCTTC. Amino acids: CASSLETGGTSYGYTF.